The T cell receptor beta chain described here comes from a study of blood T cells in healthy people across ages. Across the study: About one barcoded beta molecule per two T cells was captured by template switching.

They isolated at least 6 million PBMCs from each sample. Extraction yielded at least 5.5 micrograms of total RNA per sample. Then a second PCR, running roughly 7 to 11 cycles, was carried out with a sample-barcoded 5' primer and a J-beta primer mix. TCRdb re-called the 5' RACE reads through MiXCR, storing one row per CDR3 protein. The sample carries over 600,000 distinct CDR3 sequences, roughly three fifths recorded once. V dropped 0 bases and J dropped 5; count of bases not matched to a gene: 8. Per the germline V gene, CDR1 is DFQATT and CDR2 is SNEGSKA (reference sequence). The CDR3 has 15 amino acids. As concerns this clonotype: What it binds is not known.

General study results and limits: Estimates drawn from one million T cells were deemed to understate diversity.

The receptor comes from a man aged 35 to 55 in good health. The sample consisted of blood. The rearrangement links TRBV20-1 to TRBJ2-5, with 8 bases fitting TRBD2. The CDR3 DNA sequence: TGCAGTGCTAGAGATCCCCGGGGGGGCTTGGAGACCCAGTACTTC. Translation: CSARDPRGGLETQYF.